The clone carrying this TCR beta chain appeared a single time. Only in-frame clones appear in the TCRdb table, and some are missing; sequencing was by immunoSEQ multiplex PCR. The sample has hundreds of thousands of clones; roughly 92% are singletons. The entry originates in a study of blood T cell repertoires in COVID-19. Sequencing was performed on peripheral blood. The clonotype originates from a man aged 55 to 69 with COVID-19, enrolled during active disease.

CDR3 nucleotides: TGCGCCAGCAGCCAAGGCTCAGGGGTGAACACTGAAGCTTTCTTT. Protein: CASSQGSGVNTEAFF. The V call is TRBV4-1, the J call TRBJ1-1; D possibly corresponds to TRBD1 (6 bases). Between the trimmed V and J ends, which lost 1 base and 0 bases, there was a span of 9 bases. Looked up from germline, CDR1 is MGHRA and CDR2 is YSYEKL. The CDR3 loop spans 15 amino acids.